These 30 T cell receptor beta chains originate from one sample sequenced in a study of cytomegalovirus exposure and HLA in healthy donors. The method was immunoSEQ multiplex PCR; TCRdb's version includes in-frame clones alone and lacks a portion of them. Of roughly 180,000 clones in the sample, about 80% are singletons; the top ten hold less than 9%. The sequenced sample was PBMCs. These receptors came from a man aged 18 to 30 in good health and CMV-seropositive.

This chain joins TRBV9 and TRBJ2-1; 9 bases fit TRBD1. Germline V lookup: CDR1 SGDLS, CDR2 YYNGEE. V dropped 0 bases and J dropped 4; count of bases not matched to a gene: 11. The CDR3 spans 18 residues. The CDR3 loop reads CASSVGVVGTGQYNEQFF. DNA for the CDR3: TGTGCCAGCAGCGTAGGCGTGGTCGGGACAGGGCAATACAATGAGCAGTTCTTC.

The chain uses TRBV9 and TRBJ2-5; 7 nucleotides line up with TRBD1. This CDR3 contains 17 residues. The junction had 8 bases not matched to a gene; V was cut back by 0 bases and J by 0 bases. Per the germline V gene, CDR1 is SGDLS and CDR2 is YYNGEE. CDR3 region: CASSVAGGVAYQETQYF. For the CDR3, the DNA is TGTGCCAGCAGCGTAGCAGGGGGAGTAGCCTACCAAGAGACCCAGTACTTC.

This rearrangement joins TRBV5-5 to TRBJ2-3; weak D call: TRBD2 (6 bases). The V end lost 0 bases, the J end lost 4 bases, and 12 bases lay between the germline ends. Germline CDR1 is SGHKS and CDR2 is YYEKEE (reference sequence). This CDR3 has 15 residues. CDR3 coding DNA: TGTGCCAGCAGCTTGGGAAGCGGGTCAGCAGATACGCAGTATTTT. This gives the protein CASSLGSGSADTQYF.

The rearrangement joins TRBV5-5 to TRBJ1-1; TRBD1 agrees at 7 bases. The CDR3 runs to 12 residues. Losses at the gene ends were 2 bases for V and 8 bases for J; bases not matched to a gene: 3. In germline, CDR1 is SGHKS, CDR2 YYEKEE (reference sequence). In DNA form, the CDR3 reads TGTGCCAGCAGCTTTACAGGGGAGGAAGCTTTCTTT. It yields the protein CASSFTGEEAFF.

The chain couples TRBV30 to TRBJ2-3, with D tentatively TRBD2 (5 bases). This CDR3 comprises 13 residues. Trimming removed 4 bases from V and 6 bases from J, with 14 bases in between. Germline assignment: CDR1 GTSNPN and CDR2 SVGIG (reference sequence). This CDR3 is CAWKLAVVDTQYF. The CDR3 DNA follows: TGTGCCTGGAAGCTAGCCGTCGTCGATACGCAGTATTTT.

The V call is TRBV9, the J call TRBJ2-1; D ambiguous. The CDR3 sequence is 13 residues long. V lost 0 bases, J lost 10 bases, and 11 bases lay in between. Germline CDR1 is SGDLS and CDR2 is YYNGEE. CDR3 protein: CASSVDAPREQFF. In DNA form, the CDR3 reads TGTGCCAGCAGCGTAGATGCCCCCAGGGAGCAGTTCTTC.

The chain couples TRBV5-6 to TRBJ2-3; 7 bases map to TRBD1. The J segment lost 2 bases and the V segment lost 4 bases, leaving 10 bases of the junction unmatched. Germline CDR1 reads SGHDT; CDR2 reads YYEEEE. The CDR3 is 16 amino acids. The CDR3 DNA follows: TGTGCCAGCAGCCCGGGGACAGCCGATTTCACAGATACGCAGTATTTT. This codes for CASSPGTADFTDTQYF.

The V and J genes are TRBV28 and TRBJ2-2, with 8 positions matching TRBD1. Germline CDR1 and CDR2: MDHEN and SYDVKM. V shed 7 bases and J 3 bases; nucleotides not matched to a gene: 10. This CDR3 comprises 16 residues. CDR3 sequence reads: CASKGPQGAYTGELFF. The DNA for the CDR3 is TGTGCCAGCAAGGGCCCCCAGGGGGCTTACACCGGGGAGCTGTTTTTT.

The chain combines TRBV4-3 with TRBJ2-7, with D perhaps matching TRBD2 (6 bases). V was shortened by 5 bases and J by 0 bases, with 11 bases between the two germline ends. This CDR3 has 14 residues. CDR1 is LGHNA and CDR2 is YSLEER in the germline V gene. The CDR3 protein is CASSGREDSYEQYF. As DNA, the CDR3 is TGCGCCAGCAGCGGTAGGGAGGACTCCTACGAGCAGTACTTC.

This clone was seen a handful of times. The V gene is TRBV6-5, the J gene TRBJ2-7, with 14 bases that match TRBD2. The V gene end was trimmed by 5 bases and the J gene end by 11 bases; junction bases not matched to a gene: 11. Germline V gives CDR1 MNHEY, CDR2 SVGAGI. CDR3 length: 15 amino acids. CDR3 sequence reads: CASSKLGTSGSLEYF. CDR3 nucleotide sequence: TGTGCCAGCAGTAAACTCGGGACTAGCGGGAGTTTGGAGTACTTC.

This chain joins TRBV6-4 and TRBJ2-3; D uncertain. In germline, CDR1 is MRHNA, CDR2 SNTAGT. V lost 3 bases to trimming and J lost 3 bases, with 7 bases between them. The CDR3 covers 13 residues. This CDR3 reads CASSEAGTDTQYF. The CDR3 bases are TGTGCCAGCAGTGAGGCAGGAACAGATACGCAGTATTTT.

The chain employs TRBV27 and TRBJ1-4; D may be TRBD1 (6 bases). Germline loops: CDR1 MNHEY, CDR2 SMNVEV (reference sequence). CDR3 length: 18 amino acids. V dropped 0 bases and J dropped 2 bases, with 16 bases sitting between them. The CDR3 nucleotides read TGTGCCAGCAGTTTATCTCATCTCGAACAGGGCACTAATGAAAAACTGTTTTTT. Its translation: CASSLSHLEQGTNEKLFF.

The chain couples TRBV6-5 to TRBJ2-7; 8 bases match TRBD1. Germline V gives CDR1 MNHEY, CDR2 SVGAGI. The CDR3 is 15 residues long. After removal of 6 bases from V and 3 bases from J, the junction contained 10 bases not matched to a gene. The CDR3 DNA follows: TGTGCCAGCAGGTCGACAGGGGACAATATCTACGAGCAGTACTTC. Translating gives CASRSTGDNIYEQYF.

The rearrangement links TRBV11-3 to TRBJ2-7, with TRBD2 matching 9 bases. This CDR3 comprises 15 residues. J gave up 5 bases and V 1 base, and 6 bases lay outside the gene matches. CDR1 and CDR2 (germline): SGHNT, YENEEA. The CDR3 sequence: CASSLGASGNHEQYF. CDR3 coding DNA: TGTGCCAGCAGCTTAGGGGCTAGCGGGAACCACGAGCAGTACTTC.

The CDR3 bases are TGCGCCAGCAGCCAAGATTGGACTTCCCCCGGGGAGCTGTTTTTT. This codes for CASSQDWTSPGELFF. The chain employs TRBV4-3 and TRBJ2-2, with D possibly TRBD2 on 5 matching bases. This CDR3 comprises 15 residues. V was shortened by 0 bases and J by 6 bases, with 11 bases between the two germline ends. Germline values: CDR1 LGHNA, CDR2 YSLEER.

V is TRBV29-1 and J is TRBJ1-2; D is possibly TRBD1 (6 bases). Germline V gene lookup returns CDR1 SQVTM and CDR2 ANQGSEA. The CDR3 totals 13 residues. The V end lost 4 bases, the J end lost 4 bases, and 13 bases lay between the germline ends. The CDR3 sequence: CSVGGQGTYGYTF. The CDR3 DNA reads as TGCAGCGTTGGTGGGCAGGGGACCTATGGCTACACCTTC.

This chain links TRBV6-5 with TRBJ2-2; 7 nucleotides align to TRBD1. CDR1 and CDR2 from the germline V gene are MNHEY and SVGAGI. V lost 7 bases, J lost 5 bases, and 7 bases stayed unmatched. The length of the CDR3 is 14 residues. The CDR3 reads CASTRQGTTGELFF. CDR3 nucleotides: TGTGCCAGCACGAGACAGGGAACTACCGGGGAGCTGTTTTTT.

The V call is TRBV10-2, the J call TRBJ2-7; 8 nucleotides match TRBD2. Germline CDR1 is WSHSY and CDR2 is SAAADI. The CDR3 is 13 amino acids. Trimming removed 7 bases from V and 2 bases from J; junction bases left unmatched: 4. The CDR3 DNA reads as TGCGCCAGCAACGGAGCGGGGGCCTACGAGCAGTACTTC. Its protein is CASNGAGAYEQYF.

The gene calls are TRBV20-1 and TRBJ1-5; no definite D call. V was trimmed by 3 bases and J by 9 bases, leaving 6 bases between them. Per germline, CDR1 DFQATT and CDR2 SNEGSKA (reference sequence). The CDR3 spans 10 residues. The CDR3 DNA follows: TGCAGTGCTAGTCTCCCGCCCCAGCATTTT. It translates to CSASLPPQHF.

This clone was picked up a small number of times. An end of the junction differs from the germline gene, which may be a read error. This chain uses TRBV6-1 with TRBJ2-7, with 9 bases fitting TRBD2. The germline V gene has CDR1 MNHNS and CDR2 SASEGT. The length of the CDR3 is 15 residues. The CDR3 nucleotides are TGTGCCAGCAGCGAAGGACTAGCGAAGATCTACGAGCAGTACTTC. This translates into CASSEGLAKIYEQYF.

The chain carries TRBV15 and TRBJ2-7, with 9 bases that match TRBD1. The CDR3 is made up of 14 amino acids. The germline CDR1 and CDR2 sequences are LNHNV and YYDKDF (reference sequence). The trim removed 4 bases at V and 2 bases at J, leaving 3 bases unmatched. CDR3 sequence: CATSNDRGAYEQYF. The CDR3, as DNA: TGTGCCACCAGCAACGACAGGGGGGCCTACGAGCAGTACTTC.

This chain joins TRBV28 and TRBJ2-7; D is ambiguous. Germline V gene sequence: CDR1 MDHEN, CDR2 SYDVKM. This CDR3 region has 13 residues. V was cut by 3 bases and J by 0 bases, with 6 bases left in between. The CDR3 sequence: CASSLLSSYEQYF. The CDR3 coding sequence is TGTGCCAGCAGTTTGCTCAGCTCCTACGAGCAGTACTTC.

The chain recombines TRBV30 with TRBJ2-2, with TRBD1 matching over 7 bases. The CDR3 totals 15 residues. Trimming cost V 1 base and J 1 base; bases outside gene matches: 3. Germline V gene data show CDR1 as GTSNPN and CDR2 as SVGIG (reference sequence). The CDR3 DNA is TGTGCCTGGAGTGAGGGGGCTGGGAACACCGGGGAGCTGTTTTTT. Translated, it gives CAWSEGAGNTGELFF.

The chain couples TRBV5-4 to TRBJ2-1; 7 nucleotides agree with TRBD2. V dropped 1 base and J dropped 3; count of bases not matched to a gene: 7. There are 16 residues in the CDR3. Germline lookup yields CDR1 SGHNT and CDR2 YYREEE (reference sequence). In DNA form, the CDR3 reads TGTGCCAGCAGCTTGCGCATGGGAGGGCGCTACAATGAGCAGTTCTTC. Its translation is CASSLRMGGRYNEQFF.

The chain employs TRBV30 and TRBJ2-1, with D possibly matching TRBD2 (6 bases). The CDR3 runs 12 residues. Germline CDR1 is GTSNPN and CDR2 is SVGIG (reference sequence). Between the trimmed V and J ends, which lost 4 bases and 8 bases, there was a span of 12 bases. CDR3 sequence reads: CAWMVAGHEQFF. The CDR3 DNA is TGTGCCTGGATGGTGGCGGGACATGAGCAGTTCTTC.

This chain uses TRBV27 with TRBJ2-7, with 14 bases aligning to TRBD2. Losses at the gene ends were 4 bases for V and 6 bases for J; bases not matched to a gene: 5. The CDR3 loop spans 15 amino acids. CDR1 is MNHEY, CDR2 SMNVEV, per germline (reference sequence). For the CDR3, the DNA is TGTGCCAGCAGTTCCCGACTAGCGGGAGGGTCCGAGCAGTACTTC. It encodes CASSSRLAGGSEQYF.

This chain connects TRBV4-2 to TRBJ2-3; 7 bases fit TRBD2. The germline gives CDR1 LGHNA, CDR2 YNFKEQ. V lost 4 bases to trimming and J lost 4 bases; unmatched junction nucleotides: 2. The CDR3 runs to 13 residues. CDR3 sequence (DNA): TGTGCCAGCAGCCTAGCGGGCTCAGATACGCAGTATTTT. It encodes CASSLAGSDTQYF.

The chain has TRBV27 and TRBJ1-2; possible D gene TRBD1, 6 bases. The CDR3 contains 15 residues. Trimming took 0 bases from V and 8 from J, leaving 16 bases between them. Germline V gene data show CDR1 as MNHEY and CDR2 as SMNVEV (reference sequence). CDR3 residues: CASSLSPGGLGGYTF. The CDR3 DNA sequence: TGTGCCAGCAGTTTATCCCCGGGGGGGCTCGGGGGCTACACCTTC.

The V and J genes are TRBV11-3 and TRBJ2-1; 8 bases align to TRBD2. Germline V lookup: CDR1 SGHNT, CDR2 YENEEA. There are 17 residues in the CDR3. V lost 1 base and J lost 5; bases outside the gene matches: 10. CDR3 region: CASSLGAGGLGDNEQFF. In DNA, the CDR3 is TGTGCCAGCAGCTTAGGGGCGGGAGGACTCGGAGACAATGAGCAGTTCTTC.

The chain carries TRBV7-2 and TRBJ2-1, with TRBD2 matching over 11 bases. Looked up from germline, CDR1 is SGHTA and CDR2 is FQGNSA. The CDR3 loop spans 15 amino acids. The V segment lost 5 bases and the J segment 6 bases; nucleotides outside the gene matches: 6. The CDR3 DNA is TGTGCCAGCAGCAAAGGGGGGACTAGCGGCAATGAGCAGTTCTTC. Translating gives CASSKGGTSGNEQFF. The whole variable domain, remainder taken from reference TRBV7-2 and TRBJ2-1, is GAGVSQSPSNKVTEKGKDVELRCDPISGHTALYWYRQSLGQGLEFLIYFQGNSAPDKSGLPSDRFSAERTGGSVSTLTIQRTQQEDSAVYLCASSKGGTSGNEQFFGPGTRLTVL.